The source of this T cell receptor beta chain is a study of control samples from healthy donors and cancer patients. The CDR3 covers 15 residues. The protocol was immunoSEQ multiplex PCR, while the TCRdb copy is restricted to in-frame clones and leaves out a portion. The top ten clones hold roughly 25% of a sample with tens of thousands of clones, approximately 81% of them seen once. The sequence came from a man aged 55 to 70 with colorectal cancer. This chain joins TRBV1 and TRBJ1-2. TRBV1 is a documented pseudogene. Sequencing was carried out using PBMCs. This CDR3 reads CTSSQERGADYGYTF. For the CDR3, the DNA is TGCACCAGCAGCCAAGAGCGGGGGGCGGACTATGGCTACACCTTC.